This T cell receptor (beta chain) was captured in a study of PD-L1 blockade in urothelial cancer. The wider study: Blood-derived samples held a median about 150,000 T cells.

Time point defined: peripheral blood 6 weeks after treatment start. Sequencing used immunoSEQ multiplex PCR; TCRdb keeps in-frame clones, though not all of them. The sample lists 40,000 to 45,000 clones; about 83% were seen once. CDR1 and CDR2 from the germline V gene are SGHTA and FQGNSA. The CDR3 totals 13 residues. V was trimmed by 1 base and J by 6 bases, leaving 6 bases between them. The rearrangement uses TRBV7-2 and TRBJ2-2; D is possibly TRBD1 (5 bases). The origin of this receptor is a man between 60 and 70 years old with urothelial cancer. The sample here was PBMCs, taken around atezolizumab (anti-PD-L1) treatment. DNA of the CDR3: TGTGCCAGCAGCTTAGAGGGGCCCGGGGAGCTGTTTTTT. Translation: CASSLEGPGELFF.